Each of the 30 T cell receptor beta chains below was sequenced from the same sample in a study of blood T cell repertoires in COVID-19. Repertoires were generated with immunoSEQ multiplex PCR, while TCRdb's copy carries only in-frame clones and drops some. The profile shows about 400,000 clones, approximately 86% of them singletons. Material for sequencing was PBMCs or T cells enriched from blood (not recorded which). The receptors derive from a middle-aged woman with acute COVID-19.

This chain uses TRBV4-1 with TRBJ2-1, with TRBD2 identical over 8 bases. CDR3 size: 14 residues. Germline-derived CDR1 and CDR2 are MGHRA and YSYEKL. With V trimmed by 4 bases and J by 8 bases, 7 bases remained unmatched. In DNA form, the CDR3 reads TGCGCCAGCAGCCCCCCGGGGGGGCGGGATGAGCAGTTCTTC. It is translated as CASSPPGGRDEQFF.

The rearrangement uses TRBV27 and TRBJ2-5; D unresolved. The germline V gene encodes CDR1 MNHEY and CDR2 SMNVEV (reference sequence). This CDR3 has 13 residues. V was cut by 5 bases and J by 2 bases, with 9 bases left in between. The CDR3 reads CASSKRAQETQYF. The CDR3, as DNA: TGTGCCAGCAGTAAGAGAGCACAAGAGACCCAGTACTTC.

This clone was picked up a small number of times. The rearrangement joins TRBV19 to TRBJ1-2; D may be TRBD1 (6 bases). CDR1 LNHDA and CDR2 SQIVND come from the germline V gene (reference sequence). The length of the CDR3 is 14 residues. The V end was cut by 2 bases, the J end by 6 bases, with 13 bases between. This CDR3 reads CASSIRSGGNGYTF. The CDR3 nucleotides are TGTGCCAGTAGTATAAGGTCGGGGGGCAATGGCTACACCTTC.

The V gene is TRBV18, the J gene TRBJ2-4, with D possibly being TRBD2 (5 bases). The length of the CDR3 is 13 residues. Germline loops: CDR1 KGHSH, CDR2 LQKENI. Trimming removed 4 bases from V and 3 bases from J, with 7 bases in between. The CDR3 coding sequence is TGTGCCAGCTCACAGGGAGACAAAAACATTCAGTACTTC. Protein sequence: CASSQGDKNIQYF. The variable domain in full, with the rest retrieved from reference TRBV18 and TRBJ2-4, is NAGVMQNPRHLVRRRGQEARLRCSPMKGHSHVYWYRQLPEEGLKFMVYLQKENIIDESGMPKERFSAEFPKEGPSILRIQQVVRGDSAAYFCASSQGDKNIQYFGAGTRLSVL.

Only a few counts were recorded for this clone. The chain uses TRBV6-5 and TRBJ2-2; D is possibly TRBD1 (5 bases). Germline V gene data show CDR1 as MNHEY and CDR2 as SVGAGI. This CDR3 region has 12 residues. Written as DNA, the CDR3 is TGTGCAGCTAGGGGTAATACCGGGGAGCTGTTTTTT. Encoded protein: CAARGNTGELFF.

This clone was seen once. The rearrangement joins TRBV24-1 to TRBJ2-5, with 8 bases identical to TRBD1. CDR1 and CDR2 (germline): KGHDR, SFDVKD. The CDR3 runs to 17 residues. V lost 3 bases, J lost 1 base, and 9 bases stayed unmatched. CDR3 residues: CATSDNRGSMPQETQYF. The CDR3 coding sequence is TGTGCCACCAGTGATAACAGGGGGAGTATGCCCCAAGAGACCCAGTACTTC.

CDR3 bases: TGTGCCAGCAGTGAAGCTACAGGGGCCGGATATGGCTACACCTTC. Protein sequence: CASSEATGAGYGYTF. This chain links TRBV25-1 with TRBJ1-2; TRBD1 aligns across 7 bases. There are 15 residues in the CDR3. The germline gives CDR1 MGHDK, CDR2 SYGVNS. Unmatched junction bases numbered 8, after V lost 2 bases and J lost 5 bases.

This clone was seen just once. The chain employs TRBV3-1 (or the pseudogene TRBV3-2) and TRBJ2-5; D perhaps matches TRBD1 (5 bases). V lost 4 bases to trimming and J lost 3 bases, with 15 bases between them. Germline V CDR1 and CDR2: LGHDT, YNNKEL (reference sequence). The CDR3 has 15 residues. This CDR3 is CASSRSGLGKETQYF. In DNA form, the CDR3 reads TGTGCCAGCAGCCGCTCAGGGTTGGGTAAAGAGACCCAGTACTTC.

The CDR3 protein is CASSPDGGFPPPDTQYF. CDR3 nucleotides: TGTGCCAGCAGCCCCGACGGGGGGTTCCCGCCCCCAGATACGCAGTATTTT. The gene calls are TRBV7-6 and TRBJ2-3; 7 nucleotides line up with TRBD2. The CDR3 is 17 amino acids. The germline CDR1 and CDR2 sequences are SGHVS and FNYEAQ. Trimming at V came to 5 bases and at J to 4 bases, leaving 15 bases not matched to a gene.

The rearrangement links TRBV29-1 to TRBJ2-3; 8 bases align to TRBD1. V lost 6 bases, J lost 3 bases, and 8 bases stayed unmatched. CDR1 is SQVTM and CDR2 is ANQGSEA in the germline V gene. There are 14 residues in the CDR3. Written as DNA, the CDR3 is TGCAGCGTAAGTCCAGGGGGCCGGACAGATACGCAGTATTTT. It is translated as CSVSPGGRTDTQYF.

This clone is a singleton in its sample. The chain has TRBV30 and TRBJ2-5; possible D gene TRBD2, 5 bases. The CDR3 has 11 residues. Germline-derived CDR1 and CDR2 are GTSNPN and SVGIG (reference sequence). The germline V and J ends were trimmed by 5 bases and 7 bases, with 11 bases remaining between them. The CDR3 sequence is CAWAVRGTQYF. For the CDR3, the DNA is TGTGCCTGGGCGGTCCGGGGGACCCAGTACTTC. Complete variable domain (other parts from reference TRBV30 and TRBJ2-5): SQTIHQWPATLVQPVGSPLSLECTVEGTSNPNLYWYRQAAGRGLQLLFYSVGIGQISSEVPQNLSASRPQDRQFILSSKKLLLSDSGFYLCAWAVRGTQYFGPGTRLLVL.

The V and J genes are TRBV23-1 and TRBJ2-3; D perhaps matches TRBD1 (6 bases). TRBV23-1 is an ORF; its function is uncertain. Trimming took 6 bases from V and 0 from J, leaving 19 bases between them. CDR3 length equals 17 residues. The CDR3 DNA reads as TGCGCCAGCAGCCCCCCTGTTTGTGACAGGAGCACAGATACGCAGTATTTT. Its protein is CASSPPVCDRSTDTQYF.

The V and J genes are TRBV5-1 and TRBJ1-2; no definite D call. Germline assignment: CDR1 SGHRS and CDR2 YFSETQ. With 0 bases removed from V and 0 bases from J, the gap between germline ends came to 9 bases. The CDR3 has 15 residues. The DNA of the CDR3 is TGCGCCAGCAGCTTGGATACAGTAGCTAACTATGGCTACACCTTC. This encodes CASSLDTVANYGYTF.

V gene TRBV9 combines with J gene TRBJ2-1; TRBD2 matches at 9 bases. Germline CDR1 SGDLS, CDR2 YYNGEE. The CDR3 has 15 residues. V was clipped by 7 bases and J by 2 bases; unmatched bases: 7. The CDR3, as DNA: TGTGCCAGCGGAATAGCGGGGGAACCCTACAATGAGCAGTTCTTC. Protein: CASGIAGEPYNEQFF.

The chain has TRBV12-5 and TRBJ1-1, with D uncertain. Germline CDR1 is LGHNT and CDR2 is FRNRAP. Trimming took 0 bases from V and 3 from J, leaving 11 bases between them. This CDR3 is 15 amino acids long. The CDR3 DNA follows: TGTGCTAGTGGTTTGGTGTCCGGGTCCTACACTGAAGCTTTCTTT. It codes for CASGLVSGSYTEAFF.

This chain joins TRBV28 and TRBJ1-3; weak D call: TRBD1 (6 bases). Trimming shortened V by 1 base and J by 4 bases, and 11 bases separated the two germline ends. The germline CDR1 and CDR2 sequences are MDHEN and SYDVKM. This CDR3 is 15 amino acids long. The CDR3 sequence is CASSLSGARGNTIYF. In nucleotides, the CDR3 is TGTGCCAGCAGTTTATCAGGGGCGCGGGGAAACACCATATATTTT.

This clone was detected once. V gene TRBV5-1 combines with J gene TRBJ2-6, with D unclear. The CDR3 runs 16 residues. The germline gives CDR1 SGHRS, CDR2 YFSETQ. The V end was cut by 0 bases, the J end by 1 base, with 8 bases between. The CDR3, as DNA: TGCGCCAGCAGCTTGGGACAACTGTCTGGGGCCAACGTCCTGACTTTC. Amino acids: CASSLGQLSGANVLTF.

The chain is built from TRBV2 and TRBJ1-1, with 10 bases aligning to TRBD1. V shed 5 bases, J shed 0 bases, and the junction held 3 bases outside the gene matches. Per germline, CDR1 SNHLY and CDR2 FYNNEI. The CDR3 contains 15 residues. CDR3 loop: CASSRQGAMNTEAFF. The CDR3 coding sequence is TGTGCCAGCAGTAGACAGGGGGCAATGAACACTGAAGCTTTCTTT.

The chain carries TRBV12-5 and TRBJ2-3; 12 positions agree with TRBD1. The CDR3 loop spans 15 amino acids. Germline CDR1 is LGHNT and CDR2 is FRNRAP. Trimming took 7 bases from V and 5 from J; bases not matched to a gene: 7. The CDR3 nucleotides are TGTGCTAGTGTTCCGGGACAGGGGGCTGTAGATACGCAGTATTTT. Translating gives CASVPGQGAVDTQYF.

The rearrangement links TRBV7-8 to TRBJ2-1; 11 nucleotides line up with TRBD1. CDR3 length equals 17 residues. J lost 5 bases, V lost 2 bases, and 8 bases had no gene match. The germline V gene has CDR1 SGHVS and CDR2 FQNEAQ. The CDR3 reads CASSLRVRTGGDNEQFF. The CDR3 DNA follows: TGTGCCAGCAGCTTAAGGGTTCGGACAGGGGGCGACAATGAGCAGTTCTTC.

The rearrangement uses TRBV28 and TRBJ1-1; D may be TRBD1 (6 bases). The length of the CDR3 is 15 residues. Trimming left V 2 bases short and J 3 bases short, with 13 bases between. Germline V lookup: CDR1 MDHEN, CDR2 SYDVKM. CDR3: CASSLNRGGHTEAFF. In nucleotides, the CDR3 is TGTGCCAGCAGTTTAAACCGCGGGGGCCACACTGAAGCTTTCTTT.

This clone came up a few times. This chain joins TRBV6-5 and TRBJ2-5; 11 bases are shared with TRBD2. V shed 11 bases, J shed 3 bases, and the junction held 11 bases outside the gene matches. The CDR3 length is 15 residues. CDR1 and CDR2 from the germline V gene are MNHEY and SVGAGI. CDR3: CACRRVGLAEETQYF. The CDR3 DNA reads TGTGCCTGTCGCCGAGTGGGACTAGCGGAAGAGACCCAGTACTTC.

The rearrangement uses TRBV30 and TRBJ1-1; TRBD1 aligns across 8 bases. V gave up 3 bases and J gave up 3 bases; unmatched junction bases: 6. This CDR3 is 14 amino acids long. Germline CDR1 and CDR2: GTSNPN and SVGIG (reference sequence). The CDR3 DNA is TGTGCCTGGAGACTCAGGGGGCTCGACACTGAAGCTTTCTTT. It is translated as CAWRLRGLDTEAFF.

This chain uses TRBV7-8 with TRBJ2-1; 11 bases line up with TRBD2. CDR3 length equals 15 residues. Germline CDR1 reads SGHVS; CDR2 reads FQNEAQ. The V gene end was trimmed by 5 bases and the J gene end by 4 bases; junction bases not matched to a gene: 4. CDR3 sequence: CASSERLAGYNEQFF. The DNA for the CDR3 is TGTGCCAGCAGCGAAAGACTAGCGGGGTACAATGAGCAGTTCTTC.

This chain links TRBV7-9 with TRBJ1-1, with D perhaps TRBD1 (5 bases). Between the trimmed V and J ends, which lost 0 bases and 6 bases, there was a span of 11 bases. This CDR3 region has 14 residues. Germline lookup yields CDR1 SEHNR and CDR2 FQNEAQ (reference sequence). CDR3 bases: TGTGCCAGCAGCTTAGCGTCTGGGGCCCCTGAAGCTTTCTTT. Protein: CASSLASGAPEAFF.

The rearrangement joins TRBV3-1 (or the pseudogene TRBV3-2) to TRBJ2-1, with 13 bases matching TRBD2. The germline V gene encodes CDR1 LGHDT and CDR2 YNNKEL (reference sequence). V was clipped by 4 bases and J by 8 bases; unmatched bases: 5. CDR3 length: 15 residues. CDR3 loop: CASSLGTSGVYEQFF. The CDR3, as DNA: TGTGCCAGCAGCCTCGGGACTAGCGGGGTCTATGAGCAGTTCTTC.

CDR3 in amino acids: CASSQGGQGSNEQYF. In nucleotides, the CDR3 is TGCGCCAGCAGCCAAGGAGGGCAGGGGAGTAACGAGCAGTACTTC. The chain uses TRBV4-1 and TRBJ2-7; weak D call: TRBD1 (6 bases). Germline CDR1 reads MGHRA; CDR2 reads YSYEKL. The V end lost 1 base, the J end lost 5 bases, and 15 bases lay between the germline ends. The CDR3 runs 15 residues.

The chain combines TRBV11-2 with TRBJ2-7, with 11 nucleotides matching TRBD2. Trimming took 5 bases from V and 1 from J; bases not matched to a gene: 4. The CDR3 totals 15 residues. From germline, CDR1 is SGHAT and CDR2 FQNNGV. The CDR3 nucleotides read TGTGCCAGCAGCCCGGGACTAGCGGATTCCTACGAGCAGTACTTC. The encoded protein is CASSPGLADSYEQYF. Complete variable domain (other parts from reference TRBV11-2 and TRBJ2-7): EAGVAQSPRYKIIEKRQSVAFWCNPISGHATLYWYQQILGQGPKLLIQFQNNGVVDDSQLPKDRFSAERLKGVDSTLKIQPAKLEDSAVYLCASSPGLADSYEQYFGPGTRLTVT.

The chain couples TRBV18 to TRBJ2-7; 8 bases align to TRBD1. The CDR3 consists of 16 residues. Germline V CDR1 and CDR2: KGHSH, LQKENI. Trimming cost V 3 bases and J 1 base; bases outside gene matches: 8. CDR3 amino acids: CASSPTGTGYSYEQYF. DNA for the CDR3: TGTGCCAGCTCACCCACGGGGACAGGTTATTCCTACGAGCAGTACTTC.

The rearrangement links TRBV2 to TRBJ2-2; 10 bases fit TRBD2. After removal of 7 bases from V and 5 bases from J, the junction contained 7 bases not matched to a gene. Germline-derived CDR1 and CDR2 are SNHLY and FYNNEI. The CDR3 is made up of 15 amino acids. The CDR3 nucleotides are TGTGCCAGCACCAAGCGGGGGGGCCTAACCGGGGAGCTGTTTTTT. Encoded protein: CASTKRGGLTGELFF.